This T cell receptor beta chain was found in a study of neurological immune-mediated disorders. Study in general: The approximately 34 multiple sclerosis patients comprised some 31 relapsing-remitting and 3 secondary progressive cases.

Using its own MiXCR run on the 5' RACE reads, TCRdb lists one record per CDR3 protein. This sample yields about 80,000 distinct CDR3 sequences, of which more than 5% are seen a single time; 7.9% belongs to the top ten. As for time point: longitudinal time-point 2. This CDR3 has 14 residues. CDR1 and CDR2 from the germline V gene are SGHVS and FQNEAQ. The V end was cut by 5 bases, the J end by 1 base, with 12 bases between. This clonotype was seen repeatedly, ten times or more. Material: PBMCs. V usage is TRBV7-8 and J usage is TRBJ2-7; D tentatively fits TRBD1 or TRBD2 (5 bases each). The clonotype was recovered from a woman in her sixties with multiple sclerosis. The CDR3 DNA reads as TGTGCCAGCAGCGCCGGGGCAGGTTCCTACGAGCAGTACTTC. Protein sequence: CASSAGAGSYEQYF.